This entry lists 11 T cell receptor beta chains sequenced from one sample in a study of monozygotic twins with inflammatory bowel disease. TCRdb re-called the 5' RACE reads; one entry per CDR3 protein, DNA not given. The sample includes about 300,000 distinct CDR3 sequences. Sequencing was done on a sample of blood. These receptors were obtained from a human donor with ulcerative colitis or Crohn's disease, or a healthy co-twin of an affected twin (not recorded which).

CDR3 in amino acids: CASSLESWNTEAFF. The rearrangement uses TRBV7-9 and TRBJ1-1. CDR1 SEHNR and CDR2 FQNEAQ come from the germline V gene (reference sequence). This CDR3 is built from 14 residues. Drawing the rest from reference TRBV7-9 and TRBJ1-1, the complete variable domain is DTGVSQNPRHKITKRGQNVTFRCDPISEHNRLYWYRQTLGQGPEFLTYFQNEAQLEKSRLLSDRFSAERPKGSFSTLEIQRTEQGDSAMYLCASSLESWNTEAFFGQGTRLTVV.

The chain has TRBV9 and TRBJ2-7. The CDR3 consists of 14 residues. Germline V gene lookup returns CDR1 SGDLS and CDR2 YYNGEE. CDR3: CASSGGGSSYEQYF.

The chain joins TRBV28 to TRBJ2-1; the D call from TCRdb, TRBD1, cannot be confirmed without DNA. This CDR3 has 14 residues. Germline V CDR1 and CDR2: MDHEN, SYDVKM. The CDR3 sequence is CASSSPRSYNEQFF.

The rearrangement links TRBV5-1 to TRBJ1-3; TCRdb lists TRBD1, though no DNA is available to test this call. The germline gives CDR1 SGHRS, CDR2 YFSETQ. The CDR3 has 15 amino acids. Here the CDR3 reads CASSLEAGGAHTIYF.

The chain is built from TRBV7-3 and TRBJ2-1; TCRdb's D call of TRBD1 is untestable without DNA. The germline CDR1 and CDR2 sequences are SGHTA and FQGTGA. The CDR3 contains 15 residues. CDR3: CASSLLVGAYNEQFF.

Here the CDR3 reads CASSPPGSQGVVSGELFF. V and J are TRBV18 and TRBJ2-2; TCRdb outputs TRBD1, but without DNA this stays unchecked. The CDR3 totals 18 residues. CDR1 is KGHSH, CDR2 LQKENI, per germline.

This rearrangement joins TRBV6-1 to TRBJ2-7; the TCRdb call, TRBD1, lacks DNA for checking. Germline-derived CDR1 and CDR2 are MNHNS and SASEGT. The CDR3 is made up of 12 amino acids. CDR3 in amino acids: CASSQGYYEQYF.

The rearrangement uses TRBV20-1 and TRBJ2-3; the TRBD2 assignment by TCRdb is unverifiable without DNA. In germline, CDR1 is DFQATT, CDR2 SNEGSKA (reference sequence). This CDR3 spans 15 amino acids. The CDR3 region is CSAFRAKLVTDTQYF.

The V and J genes are TRBV7-8 and TRBJ1-3; TCRdb reports TRBD1, a call that lacks DNA to check it against. This CDR3 is 12 amino acids long. The germline V gene has CDR1 SGHVS and CDR2 FQNEAQ. The CDR3 sequence is CASSPLTNTIYF.

The rearrangement uses TRBV18 and TRBJ2-1. Germline V gene lookup returns CDR1 KGHSH and CDR2 LQKENI. The length of the CDR3 is 16 residues. Here the CDR3 reads CASSPPKLGSYNEQFF.

The V and J genes are TRBV12-3 or TRBV12-4 and TRBJ2-7; TCRdb returns TRBD2, unconfirmable since there is no DNA. The CDR3 length is 15 residues. The CDR3 reads CASQNVEGHPYEQYF.